The source of this TCR beta chain is a study of PD-L1 blockade in urothelial cancer. Study as a whole: Prior exposure to chemotherapy in patients amounted to 0 to 3 regimens received. Typically, measured as a median, blood samples had 141,255 T cells. Findings and caveats of the study: Patients with durable benefit had greater blood expansion of tumor-associated TCR clones 3 weeks into treatment. Below-median blood TCR clonality before treatment forecast better survival.

Stated time point: pretreatment peripheral blood. Libraries were prepared by immunoSEQ multiplex PCR; TCRdb keeps only in-frame clonotypes and omits some of them. The sample contains fewer than 60,000 clones, around 86% of which appear only once. Details on this clone: Its target is not known. The same CDR3 can be traced to other DNA sequences in this sample.

This sequence originates from a man aged 65 to 85 with urothelial cancer. Sequenced material: PBMCs, taken around atezolizumab (anti-PD-L1) treatment.

Here the CDR3 DNA reads TGCGCCAGCAGCTTGGCGGGCAGGGGCTCCTACGAGCAGTACTTC. It specifies CASSLAGRGSYEQYF. The V gene is TRBV5-1, the J gene TRBJ2-7; weak D call: TRBD1 (6 bases). Trimming left V 0 bases short and J 0 bases short, with 10 bases between. Germline V gene lookup returns CDR1 SGHRS and CDR2 YFSETQ. The CDR3 has 15 amino acids.